Shown below are 12 T cell receptor beta chains from a single sample sequenced in a study of blood T cell repertoires in COVID-19. TCRdb's table, derived via immunoSEQ multiplex PCR, lists solely in-frame clones and lacks some. The data show approximately 300,000 clones, 90% seen once. Sample: PBMCs or T cells enriched from blood (not recorded which). The receptors stem from a woman in her 30s who had been exposed to COVID-19.

The chain links TRBV13 to TRBJ2-3; TRBD2 might be the D (5 bases). The CDR3 length is 13 residues. Trimming took 0 bases from V and 8 from J, leaving 9 bases between them. Germline CDR1 PRHDT, CDR2 FYEKMQ (reference sequence). Here the CDR3 reads CASSLGTKSTQYF. The CDR3 region has the DNA TGTGCCAGCAGCTTAGGGACTAAAAGTACGCAGTATTTT.

The chain joins TRBV18 to TRBJ2-3; no clear D. Germline V gene lookup returns CDR1 KGHSH and CDR2 LQKENI. The CDR3 consists of 14 residues. Trimming took 3 bases from V and 1 from J, leaving 8 bases between them. CDR3 sequence reads: CASSPKLRTDTQYF. Here the CDR3 DNA reads TGTGCCAGCTCACCTAAACTCCGCACAGATACGCAGTATTTT.

Written as DNA, the CDR3 is TGTGCCAGCAGTTTGCGCAGGGCGAACACTGAAGCTTTCTTT. It codes for CASSLRRANTEAFF. The genes are TRBV28 and TRBJ1-1, with D possibly being TRBD1 (5 bases). The V gene's germline CDR1 is MDHEN and CDR2 SYDVKM. The germline V and J ends were trimmed by 3 bases and 1 base, with 9 bases remaining between them. The CDR3 totals 14 residues.

CDR3 nucleotide sequence: TGCGCCAGCACAACAGGGGGCTTTGGGGAGACCCAGTACTTC. Its translation: CASTTGGFGETQYF. The rearrangement joins TRBV5-1 to TRBJ2-5; 9 bases are shared with TRBD1. V was pared by 6 bases and J by 5 bases, with 8 bases of the junction left unmatched. This CDR3 comprises 14 residues. Per germline, CDR1 SGHRS and CDR2 YFSETQ.

DNA of the CDR3: TGTGCCACCAGTGACGGGACAGGGAACACCGGGGAGCTGTTTTTT. The encoded protein is CATSDGTGNTGELFF. The J gene is TRBJ2-2, the V gene TRBV24-1; TRBD1 aligns across 8 bases. The CDR3 has 15 residues. Germline trimming cut 4 bases from V and 1 base from J; bases unmatched to any gene: 1. CDR1 and CDR2 from the germline V gene are KGHDR and SFDVKD.

The J gene is TRBJ1-2, the V gene TRBV7-8; no clear D. V shed 0 bases and J shed 6 bases, with 14 bases lying between them. Germline V gene data show CDR1 as SGHVS and CDR2 as FQNEAQ. This CDR3 is 15 amino acids long. CDR3 loop: CASSLARPGKDGYTF. The CDR3 DNA sequence: TGTGCCAGCAGCTTAGCGCGACCGGGAAAGGATGGCTACACCTTC. The full variable domain, with the rest looked up from reference TRBV7-8 and TRBJ1-2, is GAGVSQSPRYKVAKRGQDVALRCDPISGHVSLFWYQQALGQGPEFLTYFQNEAQLDKSGLPSDRFFAERPEGSVSTLKIQRTQQEDSAVYLCASSLARPGKDGYTFGSGTRLTVV.

V usage is TRBV6-2 or TRBV6-3 and J usage is TRBJ1-2; D gene unclear. Germline CDR1 reads MNHEY; CDR2 reads SVGEGT. The CDR3 has 12 residues. The V end lost 3 bases, the J end lost 4 bases, and 6 bases lay between the germline ends. This chain's CDR3 is CASSYEAYGYTF. DNA for the CDR3: TGTGCCAGCAGTTATGAAGCCTATGGCTACACCTTC.

This clone was picked up one time. The chain joins TRBV30 to TRBJ2-7; D is undetermined. With 2 bases removed from V and 4 bases from J, the gap between germline ends came to 6 bases. Germline V gene sequence: CDR1 GTSNPN, CDR2 SVGIG (reference sequence). The CDR3 consists of 11 residues. The CDR3: CAWSPNYEQYF. CDR3 DNA sequence: TGTGCCTGGAGTCCAAATTACGAGCAGTACTTC.

This rearrangement joins TRBV7-2 to TRBJ2-7; the D gene is possibly TRBD2 (6 bases). CDR3 size: 14 residues. Germline values: CDR1 SGHTA, CDR2 FQGNSA. The ends were cut back, 4 bases at V and 2 bases at J, with 12 bases in the middle. The CDR3 region has the DNA TGTGCCAGCAGCTCCCGACTAGGAACCTACGAGCAGTACTTC. Translating gives CASSSRLGTYEQYF.

The DNA of the CDR3 is TGTGCCAGCAGCCAAATACAGGGGAATGGCTACACCTTC. Its translation is CASSQIQGNGYTF. The chain links TRBV4-2 to TRBJ1-2, with 7 bases identical to TRBD1. Germline values: CDR1 LGHNA, CDR2 YNFKEQ. The CDR3 is made up of 13 amino acids. Trimming cost V 2 bases and J 6 bases; bases outside gene matches: 3.

The chain joins TRBV4-2 to TRBJ2-5; 14 nucleotides agree with TRBD2. The CDR3 extends over 15 amino acids. The V and J ends lost 4 bases and 7 bases, in that order; junction bases with no gene match: 5. Germline CDR1 and CDR2: LGHNA and YNFKEQ. The CDR3 loop reads CASSPGLAGGATQYF. Written as DNA, the CDR3 is TGTGCCAGCAGCCCAGGACTAGCGGGGGGAGCGACCCAGTACTTC.

This chain connects TRBV3-1 (or the pseudogene TRBV3-2) to TRBJ2-3; tentatively, D is TRBD2 (7 bases). Deletions cut 1 base from V and 4 bases from J, with 21 bases between. This CDR3 is 18 amino acids long. The germline CDR1 and CDR2 sequences are LGHDT and YNNKEL (reference sequence). This chain's CDR3 is CASSQVVGKGGAADTQYF. CDR3 bases: TGTGCCAGCAGCCAAGTGGTCGGGAAAGGGGGGGCCGCAGATACGCAGTATTTT.